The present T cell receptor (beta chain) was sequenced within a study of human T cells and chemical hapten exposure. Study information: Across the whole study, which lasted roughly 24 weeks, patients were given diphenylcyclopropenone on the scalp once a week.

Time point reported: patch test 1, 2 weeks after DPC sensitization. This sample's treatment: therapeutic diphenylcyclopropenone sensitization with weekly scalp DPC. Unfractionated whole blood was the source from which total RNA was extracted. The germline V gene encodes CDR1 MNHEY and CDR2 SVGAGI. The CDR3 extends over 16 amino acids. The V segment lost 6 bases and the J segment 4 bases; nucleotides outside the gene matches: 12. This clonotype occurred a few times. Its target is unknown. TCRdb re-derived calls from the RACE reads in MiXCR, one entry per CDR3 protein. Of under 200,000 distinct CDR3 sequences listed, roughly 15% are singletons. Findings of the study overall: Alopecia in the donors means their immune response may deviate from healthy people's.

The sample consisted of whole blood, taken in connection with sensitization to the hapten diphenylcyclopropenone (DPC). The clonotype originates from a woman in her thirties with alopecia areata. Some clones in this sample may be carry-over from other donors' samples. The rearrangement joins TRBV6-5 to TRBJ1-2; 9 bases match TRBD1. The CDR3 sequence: CASRRAGTGWGYGYTF. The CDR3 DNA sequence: TGTGCCAGCAGGAGAGCCGGGACAGGGTGGGGCTATGGCTACACCTTC.